This TCR beta chain was found in a study of Ad26.COV2.S vaccination and SARS-CoV-2 variants. Looking at the study overall: Once or twice, 56 days apart, Ad26.COV2.S was delivered intramuscularly. The study, taken as a whole, reports: Non-spike TCR breadth showed similarity between vaccine and placebo recipients.

Clones were sequenced by immunoSEQ multiplex PCR, and TCRdb holds only the in-frame ones, with some missing. The table shows 350,000 to 450,000 clones, with about 83% occurring only once. Remarks on this clone: Its matching antigen is unknown.

The treatment: around 19 received Ad26.COV2.S at low or high dose, single or two shots; roughly five received placebo; per-sample allocation not given. The investigators took samples on day 63 after the first vaccine or placebo injection. Boston provided a donor who was an adult aged 18-55 years. Vaccine was an Ad26 vector expressing Wuhan-strain SARS-CoV-2 spike. The germline V gene encodes CDR1 SGDLS and CDR2 YYNGEE. CDR3 length: 13 amino acids. V dropped 0 bases and J dropped 8 bases, with 11 bases sitting between them. The TCR sequence derives from a person between 18 and 59 years old who received the Ad26.COV2.S COVID-19 vaccine or a placebo. The specimen was peripheral blood, collected in a trial of Ad26.COV2.S vaccine versus placebo. This chain joins TRBV9 and TRBJ1-2; D is unclear. The chain's CDR3 is CASSVEGLDGYTF. DNA of the CDR3: TGTGCCAGCAGCGTAGAAGGGTTGGACGGCTACACCTTC.